This T cell receptor beta chain was retrieved from a study of blood T cell repertoires in COVID-19. Study as a whole: Material from acute and convalescent COVID-19 was sourced from the United States, Italy and Spain. T cells, B-cell-depleted T cells, or PBMCs supplied cDNA or gDNA.

This table comes from immunoSEQ multiplex PCR, and its TCRdb copy is limited to in-frame clones, with some not included. This sample has approximately 140,000 clones, with roughly 80% found just once. Participant-reported clinical history was the basis for cohort assignment. CDR1 and CDR2 from the germline V gene are SGHRS and YFSETQ. Deletions cut 4 bases from V and 0 bases from J, with 6 bases between. The CDR3 length is 13 residues. The sequenced sample was PBMCs or T cells enriched from blood (not recorded which). V gene TRBV5-1 combines with J gene TRBJ2-3; D is unclear. The receptor's source is a man between 40 and 49 years old with acute COVID-19. The CDR3 DNA reads TGCGCCAGCAGCCTCACTAGCACAGATACGCAGTATTTT. This codes for CASSLTSTDTQYF.